This entry features one T cell receptor beta chain sequence. This record belongs to a study of T cell repertoires in cytomegalovirus infection. Study-wide background: Based on public TCR beta signatures, there were indications of CMV infection and of a matching HLA type.

TCRdb ran MiXCR on the reads and lists one entry per CDR3 protein. The table lists roughly 230,000 distinct CDR3 sequences, about 12% of them singletons. Material for sequencing was PBMCs. The TCR sequence derives from a human donor in good health (CMV status not recorded). Some clones in this sample may be carry-over from other donors' samples.

CDR3 amino acids: CASSQGLAGVPYEQYF. The CDR3 region has the DNA TGTGCCAGCAGCCAAGGACTAGCGGGAGTCCCCTACGAGCAGTACTTC. This chain joins TRBV3-1 and TRBJ2-7; 12 bases fit TRBD2. With V trimmed by 1 base and J by 2 bases, 3 bases remained unmatched. The CDR3 has 16 residues. From germline, CDR1 is LGHDT and CDR2 YNNKEL (reference sequence).